By share, the clone carrying this TCR beta chain ranks as medium-sized. Its specificity is unknown. This entry comes from a study of circulating CD8 cells and anti-PD-1 response in melanoma. General study points: DNEG was most diverse; TIGIT repertoires were least diverse. Clonotype sharing was highest between DPOS and TIGIT subsets.

In germline, CDR1 is DFQATT, CDR2 SNEGSKA (reference sequence). Trimming stripped 3 bases from V and 2 bases from J, with 16 bases between. This CDR3 region has 15 residues. Using approximately 15 ng of total RNA, TCR libraries were made with the QIAseq Immune Repertoire TCR panel. Each CDR3 protein gets one entry after TCRdb re-called the reads with MiXCR. This table holds approximately 400 distinct CDR3 sequences, 7% to 8% found once. From live CD3+CD8+TCRalphabeta+ cells, four PD-1 and/or TIGIT subsets were sorted. This chain joins TRBV20-1 and TRBJ2-5, with D tentatively TRBD2 (6 bases). The receptor was derived from a human donor with melanoma. This material consisted of CD8+ T cells from PBMCs, taken at baseline or after one month of anti-PD-1 therapy (not recorded which). The CDR3 here is CSARQTFGGQETQYF. The CDR3, as DNA: TGCAGTGCTAGGCAGACCTTTGGAGGGCAAGAGACCCAGTACTTC.